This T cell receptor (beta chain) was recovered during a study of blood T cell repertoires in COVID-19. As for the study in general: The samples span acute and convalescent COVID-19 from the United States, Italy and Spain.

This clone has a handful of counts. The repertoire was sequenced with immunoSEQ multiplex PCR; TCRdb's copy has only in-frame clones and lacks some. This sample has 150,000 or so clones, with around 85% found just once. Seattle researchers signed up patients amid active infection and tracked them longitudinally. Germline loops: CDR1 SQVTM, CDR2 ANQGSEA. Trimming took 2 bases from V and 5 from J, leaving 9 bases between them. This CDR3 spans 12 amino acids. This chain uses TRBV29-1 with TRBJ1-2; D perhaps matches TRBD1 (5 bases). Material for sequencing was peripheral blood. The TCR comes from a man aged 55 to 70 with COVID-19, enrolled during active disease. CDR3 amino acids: CSVERAGYGYTF. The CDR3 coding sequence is TGCAGCGTTGAAAGGGCAGGGTATGGCTACACCTTC.